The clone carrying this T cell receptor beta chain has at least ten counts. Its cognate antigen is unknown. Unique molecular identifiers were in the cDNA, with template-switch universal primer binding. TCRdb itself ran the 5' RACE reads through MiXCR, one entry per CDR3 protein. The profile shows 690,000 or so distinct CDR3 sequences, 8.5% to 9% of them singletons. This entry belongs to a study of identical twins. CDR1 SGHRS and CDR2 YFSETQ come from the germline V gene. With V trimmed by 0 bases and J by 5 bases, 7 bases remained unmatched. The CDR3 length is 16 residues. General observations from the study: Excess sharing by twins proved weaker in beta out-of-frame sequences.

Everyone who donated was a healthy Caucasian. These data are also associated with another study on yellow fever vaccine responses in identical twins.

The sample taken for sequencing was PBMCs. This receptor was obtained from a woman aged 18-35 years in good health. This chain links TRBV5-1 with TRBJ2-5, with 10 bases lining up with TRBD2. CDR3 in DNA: TGCGCCAGCAGCTTGGAAAGCGGGGGGGCCCGGGAGACCCAGTACTTC. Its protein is CASSLESGGARETQYF.